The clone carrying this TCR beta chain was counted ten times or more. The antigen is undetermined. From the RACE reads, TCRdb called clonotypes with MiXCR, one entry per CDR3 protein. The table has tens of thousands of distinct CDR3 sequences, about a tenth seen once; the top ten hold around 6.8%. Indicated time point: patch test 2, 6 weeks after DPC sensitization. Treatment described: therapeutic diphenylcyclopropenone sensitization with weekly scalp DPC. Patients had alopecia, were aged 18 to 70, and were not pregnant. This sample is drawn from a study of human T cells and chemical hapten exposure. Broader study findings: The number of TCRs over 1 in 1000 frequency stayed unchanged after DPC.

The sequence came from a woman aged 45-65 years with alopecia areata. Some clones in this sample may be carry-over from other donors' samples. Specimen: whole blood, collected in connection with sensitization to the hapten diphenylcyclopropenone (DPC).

The CDR3 is CSVLRDTTDTQYF. The CDR3 DNA is TGCAGCGTCCTCCGGGACACCACAGATACGCAGTATTTT. This chain uses TRBV29-1 with TRBJ2-3; D is perhaps TRBD1 (6 bases). CDR3 length equals 13 residues. From germline, CDR1 is SQVTM and CDR2 ANQGSEA. V lost 6 bases, J lost 2 bases, and 12 bases lay in between.